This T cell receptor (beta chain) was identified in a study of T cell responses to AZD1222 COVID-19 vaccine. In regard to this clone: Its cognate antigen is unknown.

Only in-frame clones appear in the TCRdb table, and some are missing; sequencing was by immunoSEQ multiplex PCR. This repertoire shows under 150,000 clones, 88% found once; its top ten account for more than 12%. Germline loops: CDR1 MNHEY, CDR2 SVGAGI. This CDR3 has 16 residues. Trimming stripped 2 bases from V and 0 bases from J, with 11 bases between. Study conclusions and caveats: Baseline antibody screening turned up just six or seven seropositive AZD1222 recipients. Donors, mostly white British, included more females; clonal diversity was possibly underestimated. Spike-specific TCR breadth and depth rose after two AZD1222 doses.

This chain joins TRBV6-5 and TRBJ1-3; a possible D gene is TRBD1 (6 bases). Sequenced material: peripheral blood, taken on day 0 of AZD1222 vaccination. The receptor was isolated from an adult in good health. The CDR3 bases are TGTGCCAGCAGTTACAGGGGGAGCGGCTCTGGAAACACCATATATTTT. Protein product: CASSYRGSGSGNTIYF.